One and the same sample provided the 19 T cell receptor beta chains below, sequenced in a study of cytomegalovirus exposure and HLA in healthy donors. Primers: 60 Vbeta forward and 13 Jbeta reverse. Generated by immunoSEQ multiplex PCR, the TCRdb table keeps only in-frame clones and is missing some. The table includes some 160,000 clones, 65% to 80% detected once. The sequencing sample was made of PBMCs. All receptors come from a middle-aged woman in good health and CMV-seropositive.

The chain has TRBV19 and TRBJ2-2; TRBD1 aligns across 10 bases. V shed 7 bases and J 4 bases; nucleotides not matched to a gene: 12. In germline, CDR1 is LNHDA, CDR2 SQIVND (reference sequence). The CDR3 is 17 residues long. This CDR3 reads CASTVIWTGGFTGELFF. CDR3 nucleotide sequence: TGTGCCAGTACAGTTATTTGGACAGGGGGTTTCACCGGGGAGCTGTTTTTT.

In DNA form, the CDR3 reads TGTGCCATCAGTGAAAATATTCAAGAGACCCAGTACTTC. It specifies CAISENIQETQYF. J is TRBJ2-5 and V is TRBV10-3; D unresolved. V dropped 3 bases and J dropped 2 bases, with 7 bases sitting between them. Germline lookup yields CDR1 ENHRY and CDR2 SYGVKD. The CDR3 is 13 amino acids.

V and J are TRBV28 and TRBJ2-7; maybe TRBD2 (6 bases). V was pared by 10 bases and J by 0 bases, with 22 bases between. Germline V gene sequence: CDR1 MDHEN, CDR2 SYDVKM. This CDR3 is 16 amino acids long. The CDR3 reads CATSDYPGKSSYEQYF. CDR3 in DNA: TGTGCCACCTCGGACTACCCGGGTAAAAGCTCCTACGAGCAGTACTTC.

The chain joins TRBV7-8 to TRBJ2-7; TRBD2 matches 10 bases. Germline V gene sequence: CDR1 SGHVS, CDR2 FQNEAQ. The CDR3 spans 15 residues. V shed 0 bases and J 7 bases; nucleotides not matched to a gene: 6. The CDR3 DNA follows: TGTGCCAGCAGCTTAGCCCTAGCGGGGGTCTCAGAGCAGTACTTC. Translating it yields CASSLALAGVSEQYF.

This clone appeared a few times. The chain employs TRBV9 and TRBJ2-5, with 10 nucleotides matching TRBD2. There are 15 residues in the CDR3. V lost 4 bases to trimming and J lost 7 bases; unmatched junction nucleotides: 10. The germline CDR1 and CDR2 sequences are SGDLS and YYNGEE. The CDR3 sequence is CASSTLAGGYGTQYF. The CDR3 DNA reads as TGTGCCAGCAGCACCTTAGCGGGGGGATATGGGACCCAGTACTTC. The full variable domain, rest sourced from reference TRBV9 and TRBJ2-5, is DSGVTQTPKHLITATGQRVTLRCSPRSGDLSVYWYQQSLDQGLQFLIQYYNGEERAKGNILERFSAQQFPDLHSELNLSSLELGDSALYFCASSTLAGGYGTQYFGPGTRLLVL.

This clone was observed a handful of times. The CDR3 here is CASRALGGTVTMNTEAFF. The CDR3 DNA reads TGTGCCAGCAGAGCCTTGGGGGGAACCGTAACCATGAACACTGAAGCTTTCTTT. The chain couples TRBV27 to TRBJ1-1; D might be TRBD1 (5 bases). CDR3 length equals 18 residues. From germline, CDR1 is MNHEY and CDR2 SMNVEV (reference sequence). V shed 6 bases and J shed 0 bases, with 23 bases lying between them.

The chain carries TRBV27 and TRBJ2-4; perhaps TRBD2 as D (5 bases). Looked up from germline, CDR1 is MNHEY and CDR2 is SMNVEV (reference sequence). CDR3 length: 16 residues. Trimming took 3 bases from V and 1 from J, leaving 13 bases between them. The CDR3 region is CASSFRGPRAKNIQYF. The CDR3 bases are TGTGCCAGCAGTTTCCGAGGGCCGAGGGCCAAAAACATTCAGTACTTC.

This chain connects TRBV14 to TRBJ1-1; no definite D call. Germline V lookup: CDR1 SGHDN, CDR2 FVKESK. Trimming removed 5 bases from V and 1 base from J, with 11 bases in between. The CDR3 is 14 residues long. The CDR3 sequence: CASSAWQENTEAFF. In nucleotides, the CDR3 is TGTGCCAGCAGCGCATGGCAGGAGAACACTGAAGCTTTCTTT. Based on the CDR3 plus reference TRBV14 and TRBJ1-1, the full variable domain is EAGVTQFPSHSVIEKGQTVTLRCDPISGHDNLYWYRRVMGKEIKFLLHFVKESKQDESGMPNNRFLAERTGGTYSTLKVQPAELEDSGVYFCASSAWQENTEAFFGQGTRLTVV.

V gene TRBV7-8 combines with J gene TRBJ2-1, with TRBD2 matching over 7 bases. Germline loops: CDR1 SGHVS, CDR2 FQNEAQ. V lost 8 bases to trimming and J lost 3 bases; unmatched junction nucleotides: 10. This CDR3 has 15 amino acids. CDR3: CASSMGGGLYNEQFF. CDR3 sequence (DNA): TGTGCCAGCTCCATGGGGGGGGGTCTCTACAATGAGCAGTTCTTC.

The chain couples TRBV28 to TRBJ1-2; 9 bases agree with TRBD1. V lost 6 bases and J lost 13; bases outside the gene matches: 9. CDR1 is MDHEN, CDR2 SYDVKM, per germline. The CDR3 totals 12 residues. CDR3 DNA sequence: TGTGCCAGCAGAGTCGGACAGGGGTGTTCCACCTTC. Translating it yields CASRVGQGCSTF.

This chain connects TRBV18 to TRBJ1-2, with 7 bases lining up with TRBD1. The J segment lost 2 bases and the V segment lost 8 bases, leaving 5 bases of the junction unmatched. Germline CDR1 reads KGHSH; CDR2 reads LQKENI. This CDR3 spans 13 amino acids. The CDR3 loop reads CASDPGGNYGYTF. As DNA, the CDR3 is TGTGCCAGCGACCCAGGGGGGAACTATGGCTACACCTTC.

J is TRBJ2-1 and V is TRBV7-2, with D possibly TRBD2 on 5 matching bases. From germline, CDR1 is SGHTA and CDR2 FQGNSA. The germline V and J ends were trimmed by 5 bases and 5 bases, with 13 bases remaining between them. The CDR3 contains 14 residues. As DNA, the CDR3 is TGTGCCAGCAGCCCCCGGACTGGAGACAATGAGCAGTTCTTC. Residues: CASSPRTGDNEQFF.

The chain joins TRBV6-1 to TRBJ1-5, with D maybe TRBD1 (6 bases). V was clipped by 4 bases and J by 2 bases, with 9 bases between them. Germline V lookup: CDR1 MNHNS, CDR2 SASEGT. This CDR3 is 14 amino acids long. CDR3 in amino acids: CASSVRGRNQPQHF. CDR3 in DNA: TGTGCCAGCAGTGTCAGGGGTCGCAATCAGCCCCAGCATTTT.

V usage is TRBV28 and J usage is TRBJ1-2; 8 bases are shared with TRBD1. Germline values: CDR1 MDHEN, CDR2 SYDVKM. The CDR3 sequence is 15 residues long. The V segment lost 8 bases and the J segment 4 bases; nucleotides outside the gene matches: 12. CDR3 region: CASRAPGGAGYGYTF. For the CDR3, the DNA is TGTGCCAGCCGGGCCCCAGGGGGCGCAGGCTATGGCTACACCTTC.

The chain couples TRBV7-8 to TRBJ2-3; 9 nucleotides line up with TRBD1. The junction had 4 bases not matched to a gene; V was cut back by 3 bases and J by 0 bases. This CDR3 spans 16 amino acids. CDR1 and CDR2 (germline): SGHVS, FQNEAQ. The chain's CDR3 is CASSLDRGFSTDTQYF. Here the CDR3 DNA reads TGTGCCAGCAGCTTGGACAGGGGATTTAGCACAGATACGCAGTATTTT.

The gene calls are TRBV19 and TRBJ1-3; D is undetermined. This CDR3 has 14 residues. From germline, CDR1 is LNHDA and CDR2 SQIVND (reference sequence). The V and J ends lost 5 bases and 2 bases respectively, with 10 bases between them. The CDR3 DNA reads TGTGCCAGTAGTCGGGGAGGCACTGGAAACACCATATATTTT. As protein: CASSRGGTGNTIYF. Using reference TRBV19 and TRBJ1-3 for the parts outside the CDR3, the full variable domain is DGGITQSPKYLFRKEGQNVTLSCEQNLNHDAMYWYRQDPGQGLRLIYYSQIVNDFQKGDIAEGYSVSREKKESFPLTVTSAQKNPTAFYLCASSRGGTGNTIYFGEGSWLTVV.

The CDR3 region is CASSILGQPRGGYTF. Here the CDR3 DNA reads TGTGCCAGCAGCATCCTGGGACAACCTAGGGGTGGCTACACCTTC. The J gene is TRBJ1-2, the V gene TRBV5-4, with D possibly being TRBD1 (6 bases). Trimming stripped 4 bases from V and 7 bases from J, with 20 bases between. The CDR3 covers 15 residues. CDR1 is SGHNT and CDR2 is YYREEE in the germline V gene (reference sequence).

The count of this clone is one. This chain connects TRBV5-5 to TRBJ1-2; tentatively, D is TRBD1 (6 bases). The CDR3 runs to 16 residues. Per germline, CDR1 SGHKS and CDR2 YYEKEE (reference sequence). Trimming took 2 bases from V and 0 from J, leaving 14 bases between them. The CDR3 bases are TGTGCCAGCAGCTTCATAGGGGGACGGACTAACTATGGCTACACCTTC. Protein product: CASSFIGGRTNYGYTF.

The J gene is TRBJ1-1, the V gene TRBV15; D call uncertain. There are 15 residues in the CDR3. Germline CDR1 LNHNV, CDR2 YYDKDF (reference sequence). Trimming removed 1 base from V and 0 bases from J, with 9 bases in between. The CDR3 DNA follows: TGTGCCACCAGCAGAGGGACTACAGTGAACACTGAAGCTTTCTTT. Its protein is CATSRGTTVNTEAFF. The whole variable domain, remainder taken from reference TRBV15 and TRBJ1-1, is DAMVIQNPRYQVTQFGKPVTLSCSQTLNHNVMYWYQQKSSQAPKLLFHYYDKDFNNEADTPDNFQSRRPNTSFCFLDIRSPGLGDTAMYLCATSRGTTVNTEAFFGQGTRLTVV.